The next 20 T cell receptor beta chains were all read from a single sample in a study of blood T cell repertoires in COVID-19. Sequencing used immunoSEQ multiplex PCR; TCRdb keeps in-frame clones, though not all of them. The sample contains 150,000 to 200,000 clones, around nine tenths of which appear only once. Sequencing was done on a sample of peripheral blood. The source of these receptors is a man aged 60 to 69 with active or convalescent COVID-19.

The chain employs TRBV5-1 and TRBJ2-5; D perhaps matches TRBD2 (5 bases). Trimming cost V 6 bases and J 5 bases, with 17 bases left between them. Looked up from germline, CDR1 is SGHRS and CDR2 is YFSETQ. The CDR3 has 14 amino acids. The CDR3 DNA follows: TGCGCCAGCACGCTCCCGGGGTCCGGGGAGACCCAGTACTTC. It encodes CASTLPGSGETQYF.

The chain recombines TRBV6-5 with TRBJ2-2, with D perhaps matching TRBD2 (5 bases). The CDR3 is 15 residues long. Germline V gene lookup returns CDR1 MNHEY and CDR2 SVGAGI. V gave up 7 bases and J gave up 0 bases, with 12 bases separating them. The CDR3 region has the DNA TGTGCCAGCAAGGAGGCGCCCTCGAACACCGGGGAGCTGTTTTTT. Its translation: CASKEAPSNTGELFF.

CDR3 nucleotides: TGTGCCAGCAGCAAAACACCCTCTTCAGGGCCCCTCCACTTT. Residues: CASSKTPSSGPLHF. The V gene is TRBV21-1, the J gene TRBJ1-6; the table names TRBD1, a call not compared with the DNA. TRBV21-1 corresponds to a pseudogene. This CDR3 has 14 residues.

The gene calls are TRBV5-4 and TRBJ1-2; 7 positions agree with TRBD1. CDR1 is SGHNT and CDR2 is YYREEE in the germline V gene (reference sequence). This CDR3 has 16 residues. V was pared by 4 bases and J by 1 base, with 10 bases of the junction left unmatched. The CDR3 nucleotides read TGTGCCAGCAGCGGCGCTCGACAGGGAGTTAACTATGGCTACACCTTC. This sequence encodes CASSGARQGVNYGYTF. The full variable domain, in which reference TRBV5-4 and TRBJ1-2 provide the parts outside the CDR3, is ETGVTQSPTHLIKTRGQQVTLRCSSQSGHNTVSWYQQALGQGPQFIFQYYREEENGRGNFPPRFSGLQFPNYSSELNVNALELDDSALYLCASSGARQGVNYGYTFGSGTRLTVV.

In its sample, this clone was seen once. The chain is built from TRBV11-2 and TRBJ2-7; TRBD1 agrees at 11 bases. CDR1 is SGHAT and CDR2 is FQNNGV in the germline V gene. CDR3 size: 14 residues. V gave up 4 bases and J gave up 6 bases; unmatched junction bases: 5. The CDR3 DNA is TGTGCCAGCAGCTCCGGACAGGGGGCGAGCGAGCAGTACTTC. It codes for CASSSGQGASEQYF.

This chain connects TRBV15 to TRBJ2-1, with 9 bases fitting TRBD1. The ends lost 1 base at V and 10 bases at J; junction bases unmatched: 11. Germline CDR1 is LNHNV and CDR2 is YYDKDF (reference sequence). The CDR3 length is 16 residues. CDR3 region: CATSRGEGQGSGEQFF. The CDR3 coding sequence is TGTGCCACCAGCAGAGGGGAGGGACAGGGTTCCGGCGAGCAGTTCTTC.

CDR3 nucleotide sequence: TGTGCCATCACCCAGGGTGGAGGGGCGGATGGCTACACCTTC. Protein sequence: CAITQGGGADGYTF. The chain combines TRBV10-3 with TRBJ1-2, with D possibly being TRBD1 (5 bases). V lost 7 bases and J 6 bases, leaving 18 bases between the germline ends. Per germline, CDR1 ENHRY and CDR2 SYGVKD. CDR3 length equals 14 residues.

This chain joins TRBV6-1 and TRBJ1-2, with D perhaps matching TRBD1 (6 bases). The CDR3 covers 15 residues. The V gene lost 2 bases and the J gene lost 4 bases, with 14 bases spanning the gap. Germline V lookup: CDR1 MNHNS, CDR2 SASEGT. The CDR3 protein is CASSEQAGAAYGYTF. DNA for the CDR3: TGTGCCAGCAGTGAACAGGCAGGGGCGGCCTATGGCTACACCTTC.

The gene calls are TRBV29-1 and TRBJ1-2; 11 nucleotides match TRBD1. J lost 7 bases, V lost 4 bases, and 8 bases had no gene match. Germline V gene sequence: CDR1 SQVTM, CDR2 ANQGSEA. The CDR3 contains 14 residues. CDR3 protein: CSVGTLGQGGGYTF. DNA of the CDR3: TGCAGCGTTGGGACCCTGGGACAGGGGGGTGGCTACACCTTC.

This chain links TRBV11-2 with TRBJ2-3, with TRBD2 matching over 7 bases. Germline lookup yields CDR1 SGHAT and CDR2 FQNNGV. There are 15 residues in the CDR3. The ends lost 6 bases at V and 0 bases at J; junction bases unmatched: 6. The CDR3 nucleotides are TGTGCCAGCAGTAGCGGGTCCTCTAGCACAGATACGCAGTATTTT. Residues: CASSSGSSSTDTQYF.

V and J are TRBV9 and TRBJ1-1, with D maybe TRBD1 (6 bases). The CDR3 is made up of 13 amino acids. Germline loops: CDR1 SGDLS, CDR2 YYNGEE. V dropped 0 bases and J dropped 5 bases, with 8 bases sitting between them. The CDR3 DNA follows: TGTGCCAGCAGCGTAGGGCAGGGGACTGAAGCTTTCTTT. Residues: CASSVGQGTEAFF.

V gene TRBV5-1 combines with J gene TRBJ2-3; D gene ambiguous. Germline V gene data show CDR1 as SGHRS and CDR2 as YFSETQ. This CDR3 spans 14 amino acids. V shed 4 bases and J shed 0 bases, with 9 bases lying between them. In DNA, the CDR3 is TGCGCCAGCAGCCAGAGCGTAAGCACAGATACGCAGTATTTT. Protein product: CASSQSVSTDTQYF.

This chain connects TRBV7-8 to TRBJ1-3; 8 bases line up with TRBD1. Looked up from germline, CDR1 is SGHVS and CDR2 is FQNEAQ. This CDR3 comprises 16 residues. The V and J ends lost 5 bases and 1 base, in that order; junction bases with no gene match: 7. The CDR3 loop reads CASSAPTGESGNTIYF. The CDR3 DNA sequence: TGTGCCAGCAGCGCCCCGACAGGGGAATCTGGAAACACCATATATTTT.

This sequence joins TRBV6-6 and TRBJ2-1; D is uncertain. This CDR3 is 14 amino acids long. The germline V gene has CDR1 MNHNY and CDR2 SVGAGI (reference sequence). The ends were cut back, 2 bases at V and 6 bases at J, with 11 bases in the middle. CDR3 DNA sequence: TGTGCCAGCAGTTACCCCGGCGGCTCCAATGAGCAGTTCTTC. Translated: CASSYPGGSNEQFF.

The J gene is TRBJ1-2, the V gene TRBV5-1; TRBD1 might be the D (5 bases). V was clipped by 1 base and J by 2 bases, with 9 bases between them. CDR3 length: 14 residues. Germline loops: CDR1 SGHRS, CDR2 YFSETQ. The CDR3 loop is CASSLIGGNYGYTF. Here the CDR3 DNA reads TGCGCCAGCAGCTTGATCGGGGGAAACTATGGCTACACCTTC.

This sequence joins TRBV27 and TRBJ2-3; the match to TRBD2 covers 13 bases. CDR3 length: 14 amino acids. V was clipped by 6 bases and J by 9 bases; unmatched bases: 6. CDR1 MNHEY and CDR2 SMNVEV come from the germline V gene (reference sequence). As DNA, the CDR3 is TGTGCCAGCAGCAAGACTAGCGGGGGGATGACGCAGTATTTT. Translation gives CASSKTSGGMTQYF.

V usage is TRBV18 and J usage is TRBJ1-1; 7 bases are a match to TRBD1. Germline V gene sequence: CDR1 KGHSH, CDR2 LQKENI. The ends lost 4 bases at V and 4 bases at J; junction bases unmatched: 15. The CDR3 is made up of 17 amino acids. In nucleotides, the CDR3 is TGTGCCAGCTCACAGGGGGCGGGGTTCGTCATGAGCACTGAAGCTTTCTTT. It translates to CASSQGAGFVMSTEAFF.

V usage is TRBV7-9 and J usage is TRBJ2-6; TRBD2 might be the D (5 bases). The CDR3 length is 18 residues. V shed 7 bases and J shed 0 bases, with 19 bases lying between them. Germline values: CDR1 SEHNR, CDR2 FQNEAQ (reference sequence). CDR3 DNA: TGTGCCAGCACCCTGCCGGAGGTGGTCAGCTCTGGGGCCAACGTCCTGACTTTC. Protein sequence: CASTLPEVVSSGANVLTF.

In DNA form, the CDR3 reads TGTGCCAGATCACAGGGACGTAGCAATCAGCCCCAGCATTTT. This gives the protein CARSQGRSNQPQHF. The chain carries TRBV2 and TRBJ1-5; D perhaps matches TRBD1 (6 bases). This CDR3 has 14 residues. Looked up from germline, CDR1 is SNHLY and CDR2 is FYNNEI. V was cut by 9 bases and J by 0 bases, with 12 bases left in between.

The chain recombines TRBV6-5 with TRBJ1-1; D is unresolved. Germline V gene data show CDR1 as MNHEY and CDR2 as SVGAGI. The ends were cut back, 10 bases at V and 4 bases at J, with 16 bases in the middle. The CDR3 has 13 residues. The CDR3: CAIFGPGSTEAFF. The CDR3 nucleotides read TGTGCCATCTTCGGGCCTGGGAGCACTGAAGCTTTCTTT.